This T cell receptor beta chain was found in a study of vaccination effects on CD4 cells after COVID-19. Concerning this clone: The antigen remains undetermined.

Sequencing was preceded by expansion of antigen-specific CD4+ T cells with viral peptide pools in the ViraFEST assay. Isolating CD4+ T cells followed less than 11 days of culture. Each culture well received under 2.5 million PBMC. These cells were then cultured in IMDM with 9.5 to 10 IU/ml IL-2 and 8.5 to 10 ug/ml peptides. In the cultures, half the medium was exchanged for IL-2 medium on days 3 and 7. TCRdb's table, derived via immunoSEQ multiplex PCR, lists solely in-frame clones and lacks some. This sample yields about 79,000 clones, of which 70% to 75% are seen a single time; approximately 1.7% belongs to the top ten. The ends were cut back, 4 bases at V and 0 bases at J, with 12 bases in the middle. Germline V gene sequence: CDR1 KGHDR, CDR2 SFDVKD. This CDR3 contains 16 residues.

This clonotype was obtained from a human donor who received a COVID-19 vaccine. The sample in question was CD4+ T cells from PBMCs cultured with HCoV-229E spike peptides, obtained before COVID-19 vaccination. The chain uses TRBV24-1 and TRBJ1-5; D is undetermined. Written as DNA, the CDR3 is TGTGCCACCAGTGAGAACGGAGGGTCTAGCAATCAGCCCCAGCATTTT. This translates into CATSENGGSSNQPQHF.